The entry below gives a single T cell receptor beta chain sequence along with its context. Using immunoSEQ multiplex PCR, the repertoire was profiled, and TCRdb retains in-frame clones only, with some absent. The table records 200,000 to 300,000 clones, more than 75% of them present only once. The participants were between about 18 and 90 years old and came from 24 US areas. Cohort placement rested on clinical history that participants reported themselves. Germline lookup yields CDR1 SGHAT and CDR2 FQNNGV. CDR3 length: 14 amino acids. The J segment lost 1 base and the V segment lost 6 bases, leaving 3 bases of the junction unmatched. This entry belongs to a study of blood T cell repertoires in COVID-19. Study background: T cells, B-cell-depleted T cells, or PBMCs supplied cDNA or gDNA.

This clonotype originated in a middle-aged man who had recovered from COVID-19. The source material was PBMCs or T cells enriched from blood (not recorded which). V usage is TRBV11-2 and J usage is TRBJ1-3, with 7 bases matching TRBD1. The CDR3 region is CASSAQGSGNTIYF. DNA of the CDR3: TGTGCCAGCAGTGCACAGGGGTCTGGAAACACCATATATTTT.